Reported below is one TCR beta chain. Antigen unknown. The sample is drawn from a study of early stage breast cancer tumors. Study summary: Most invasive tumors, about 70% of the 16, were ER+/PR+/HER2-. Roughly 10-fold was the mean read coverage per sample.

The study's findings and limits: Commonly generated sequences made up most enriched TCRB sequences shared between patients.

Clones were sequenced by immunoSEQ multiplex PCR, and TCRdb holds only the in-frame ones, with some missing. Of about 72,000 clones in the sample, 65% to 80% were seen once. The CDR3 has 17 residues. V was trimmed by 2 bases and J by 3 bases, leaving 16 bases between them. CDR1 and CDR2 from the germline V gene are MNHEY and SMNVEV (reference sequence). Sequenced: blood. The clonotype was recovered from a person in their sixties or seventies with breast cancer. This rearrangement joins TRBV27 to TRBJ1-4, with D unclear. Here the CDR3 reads CASSLRPGTRANEKLFF. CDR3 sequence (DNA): TGTGCCAGCAGTTTACGGCCAGGCACTAGGGCTAATGAAAAACTGTTTTTT.